This TCR beta chain was profiled in a study of blood T cell repertoires in COVID-19. Study-level information: Sites across the United States, Italy and Spain contributed samples from acute and convalescent COVID-19. PBMCs, B-cell-depleted T cells, or T cells were the source of the cDNA or gDNA that made up the material.

In the study's own analysis: Estimation of nucleated cell counts was performed using reference gene primer amplification. Method: immunoSEQ multiplex PCR; TCRdb's copy keeps in-frame clones and lacks some. That table is the source of V, J and clone size, and D and trimming were worked out from the DNA. This repertoire shows about 98,000 clones, approximately 80% found once; its top ten account for about a tenth. Germline V gene data show CDR1 as MNHEY and CDR2 as SMNVEV (reference sequence). CDR3 length: 16 amino acids. The V and J ends lost 5 bases and 5 bases respectively, with 19 bases between them.

The chain combines TRBV27 with TRBJ2-1, with D possibly matching TRBD2 (6 bases). Sequences were obtained from peripheral blood. This receptor was identified in a man in his 70s with active or convalescent COVID-19. The CDR3 spells CASSLGTLSGNNEQFF. CDR3 nucleotide sequence: TGTGCCAGCAGTCTCGGGACTCTCTCTGGCAACAATGAGCAGTTCTTC.